This TCR beta chain was retrieved from a study of cytomegalovirus exposure and HLA in healthy donors (dated by TCRdb to the late 2010s). Broadly, across the study: In an earlier analysis of some 610 of the donors, 250 to 350 Gb of sequence data and approximately 100 million unique TCR beta sequences from 150 million to 200 million T cells were reported. Approximately 310 gigabases of sequencing data and approximately 92 million unique TCR sequences made up an early release that covered under 750 HLA-typed donors. Of the roughly 400 genotyped donors, roughly 80% fell in the genetic ancestry cluster associated with self-reported Caucasian donors. The study was designed to test whether signatures of past pathogen exposure could be identified by cataloging public T cell receptors. The T cell repertoires of 550 to 850 subjects were profiled by immunosequencing and related to cytomegalovirus serostatus. Along with the approximately 650-subject first cohort, a separate validation cohort of around 110 different subjects was used. High-throughput TCR immunosequencing, statistical association of individual TCRs with disease status, and machine learning were combined to predict cytomegalovirus infection status. To study patterns of TCR occurrence, a later analysis re-analyzed previously published TCR beta repertoires from 500 to 850 donors and added high-resolution HLA genotyping. Rather than drawing on any new phenotypic data, the later analysis identified candidate immune exposures from TCR beta sequences and the way those sequences occurred across donors. To decide whether each TCR beta V gene segment behaved as functional or pseudogenic, an earlier analysis of approximately 590 of the donors relied on high-throughput TCR beta sequencing. Donor age, sex, ethnicity and CMV serostatus were compiled together with the repertoire data. A later genetic analysis used genome-wide SNP genotypes for about 60% of the 666 donors, treating that subset as a discovery cohort. Every repertoire in the discovery cohort had been generated on one and the same sequencing platform. HLA typing included class I and class II loci at four-digit resolution. Typing coverage varied by locus: about 629-640 donors for A, B, C, DRB1 and DQB1; more than 500 for DQA1; more than 600 for DPA1; approximately 470 for DPB1. Roughly 5 DR-DQ haplotypes were handled as single units for association and clustering, since linkage in the cohort was strong. On average, 235,054 unique TCR beta nucleotide sequences were sequenced per donor among some 430 genotyped donors of the cohort, with 15% to 20% of those sequences being non-productive.

The library was prepared using the immunoSEQ multiplex PCR assay. For the multiplex PCR, a mixture combining 60 forward primers for TCR Vbeta segments and 13 reverse primers for TCR Jbeta segments was used. Amplification of the CDR3 region of rearranged TCR beta genes was performed with a multiplex PCR assay on genomic DNA. The amplified TCR beta libraries were sequenced on the Illumina HiSeq System as 87-base-pair reads. Per the source publication's procedure: Across the 670 or so repertoires, a later analysis counted 80 million or so unique TCR beta chains, roughly 11 million of which were shared by at least two donors. Raw reads were error-corrected and collapsed into unique sequences with a nearest-neighbor algorithm that merged closely related sequences to remove PCR and sequencing errors. To assign V, D and J gene segments, CDR3 sequences were aligned to IMGT reference sequences. For a sequence to be retained, a match of at least six nucleotides to both a V gene segment and a J gene segment was required. A rearrangement was called productive if the CDR3 had no stop codons and remained in frame with V and J, and every other rearrangement was called non-productive. CDR3 was defined according to IMGT convention as the region running from the second conserved V-encoded cysteine to the conserved J-encoded phenylalanine. In an earlier analysis of roughly 580 of the donors, sequences lacking an unambiguous match to a single V gene segment were excluded. In an earlier analysis of almost 600 of the donors, a V segment was called functional when productive rearrangements were above 56.7%, and segregating when the standard deviation between donors exceeded 5%. To diagnose cytomegalovirus status from the catalog of TCR beta chain sequences, a statistical classification framework was built. A later analysis assigned V and J genes by comparing TCR nucleotide sequences with IMGT/GENE-DB human TR gene sequences. The TCRdist pipeline was used in a later analysis to assign CDR3 sequences and most-parsimonious VDJ recombination scenarios. In a later analysis, every TCR beta chain was defined by the combination of its CDR3 amino acid sequence and its V-gene family, and reads without a unique V-gene family were dropped. In a later analysis, approximately 590 highly shared, low-generation-probability nucleotide sequences were removed to address suspected cross-contamination and a sequencing artifact. In a later analysis, a clonal expansion index for each public chain was calculated from normalized within-repertoire ranks of inferred template counts. A later analysis computed generation probabilities with a VDJ recombination model fitted to out-of-frame rearrangements, and checked the results against IGoR. A later analysis scored TCR-TCR, TCR-HLA and TCR-CMV co-occurrence with hypergeometric tests, applying a repertoire-size bias correction to TCR pairs. A later analysis estimated false discovery rates by permuting HLA or CMV assignments 20 times. In a later analysis, co-occurring TCRs were grouped using DBSCAN, with TCRdist sequence similarity added in when clustering inside HLA-allele-positive subsets. For co-occurrence clustering, repertoires with fewer than 30,000 or more than 120,000 public chains were excluded, along with four or five repertoires with anomalous nucleotide sharing. TCRdb carries this immuneACCESS record with in-frame sequences only. Its versions omit some clonotypes, under half of them owing to an unresolved V gene in the studies checked, with the rest unexplained. The V and J calls and clone size were taken over from that table, and D and trimming were inferred from the DNA. Here the sample has approximately 190,000 clones; approximately 82% occur a single time. The ten top clones hold around 2% of the sample.

From its cysteine to its phenylalanine, the CDR3 spans 15 amino acids. Only the CDR3 DNA stays, 45 bases, in frame from base 1. V sheds 5 bases and J sheds 0 bases, leaving 10 bases between their ends. The germline V gene supplies CDR1 MNHNS and CDR2 SASEGT. Concerning this clone: The specificity of this receptor is unknown. It has no much larger one-base neighbor in the sample; base qualities were not kept.

The cohort comprised approximately 700 healthy bone marrow donors. All cohort members were sampled while nominally healthy, although unrecorded immune exposures were likely present. The donor was CMV seropositive and belonged to the group of 250 to 300 seropositive cohort members. Every donor gave a peripheral blood sample, and the peripheral blood mononuclear cells from that sample were used for TCR beta sequencing. The Qiagen DNeasy Blood Extraction Kit was used to extract genomic DNA from the blood cell samples. Study-level results and caveats: A later genetic analysis associated a missense DCLRE1C variant with V-gene and J-gene trimming of TCR beta chains, and an independent cohort replicated the association. The study listed 164 TCR beta chains as associated with cytomegalovirus. Sequencing depth was assumed to be roughly uniform across donors in the presence/absence analyses, though that assumption may not hold. In both the original and validation cohorts, the classifier was reported to diagnose cytomegalovirus status with high specificity and sensitivity. A later analysis associated about 17,000 TCR beta sequences with specific HLA alleles at a false discovery rate of 0.05. According to a later analysis, parvovirus B19, influenza, CMV and Epstein-Barr virus appeared linked to several top co-occurrence clusters. Correlated functional status among segregating V segments might reflect linkage disequilibrium, but an unknown experimental factor could not be ruled out. Some IMGT-functional V segments, including TRBV6-2 and TRBV6-3, could not be distinguished by the 87-base-pair reads and were therefore excluded. In an earlier analysis of more than 500 of the donors, most TCR beta V segments appeared in productive rearrangements about 87% or about 30% of the time, broadly matching IMGT annotations. Immune exposure information for the cohort was limited to CMV serostatus. A few of the identified cytomegalovirus-associated TCR beta chains were confirmed in vitro to be specific for cytomegalovirus antigens. The authors suggested that the approach could potentially be generalized to other disease states and immunological phenotypes. HLA typing was unavailable for some donors at each locus, so association tests used only the typed subset. Only TCR beta chains were sequenced in this cohort, and the absence of alpha or paired-chain data limited detectable features. Compared with the 666-donor mean, donors in an Asian-associated ancestry cluster had fewer N-insertions in productive TCRs, according to a later genetic analysis. A further reported finding was that TCR beta sequences accurately predicted the HLA-A and HLA-B alleles for most subjects in the first cohort. Over 15 rarely observed V segments, including chromosome 9 orphons, were excluded from the earlier analysis of a few hundred of the donors because counts were too low. In a later analysis, TCR association rates were found to vary across HLA loci, with the most associated TCRs seen for DRB1 alleles and the fewest for HLA-C alleles. A cluster of highly shared sequence variants was judged likely to represent a technical artifact of the sequencing pipeline. Strong co-occurrence of HLA alleles, especially DR and DQ, made assigning TCR associations to individual alleles difficult. Most TCR sequences were seen in very few donors, while some public TCRs were found in many individuals. A later analysis found that HLA-associated TCR beta chains were more clonally expanded and had lower generation probabilities than equally common non-associated chains. A later analysis found that most CMV-associated TCR beta chains appeared HLA-restricted, with HLA associations seemingly driven largely by CMV exposure.

Recombination joined TRBV6-1 with TRBJ2-2; a tentative D call is TRBD2 (6 bases match). The TCR originated in a woman between 18 and 29 years old in good health and CMV-seropositive. Material: PBMCs. CDR3 protein: CASSSLATNTGELFF. The nucleotides read TGTGCCAGCAGTTCTCTAGCGACGAACACCGGGGAGCTGTTTTTT.